Listed here are 10 T cell receptor beta chains from one sample, sequenced in a study of CXCR3-negative and CXCR3-positive naive CD8 T cells. With UMI labels, 5' RACE was used to prepare the TRB cDNA libraries. TCRdb re-called the 5' RACE reads; every CDR3 protein appears as one record, without DNA. This table lists about 41,000 distinct CDR3 sequences. Source material: naive CXCR3- CD8+ T cells from blood. Subset described: CD45RO-CCR7+CD27+CD95- naive CD8+ T cells lacking CXCR3 (TNR3-). All receptors derive from a human donor in good health. Some clones in this sample may be carry-over from other donors' samples.

This chain uses TRBV20-1 with TRBJ2-7; there is no DNA to check the TCRdb D call of TRBD2. Germline-derived CDR1 and CDR2 are DFQATT and SNEGSKA (reference sequence). The CDR3 is 16 amino acids. CDR3 region: CSARVHERGDWYEQYF.

The J gene is TRBJ2-7, the V gene TRBV7-3; the D gene TCRdb calls, TRBD2, cannot be checked with no DNA. The CDR3 contains 15 residues. The germline V gene encodes CDR1 SGHTA and CDR2 FQGTGA. CDR3 residues: CASSLIGGAFYEQYF.

This chain links TRBV6-6 with TRBJ2-1. The CDR3 contains 15 residues. The germline gives CDR1 MNHNY, CDR2 SVGAGI (reference sequence). Here the CDR3 reads CASSSGENEYNEQFF.

The chain carries TRBV20-1 and TRBJ2-7; TCRdb's D gene call, TRBD2, goes unchecked for lack of DNA. The CDR3 length is 15 residues. CDR1 DFQATT and CDR2 SNEGSKA come from the germline V gene (reference sequence). The CDR3 sequence: CSAPPTSGGRYEQYF.

The chain employs TRBV7-9 and TRBJ2-1; TCRdb indicates TRBD1, and absent DNA this call remains unverified. The length of the CDR3 is 13 residues. Germline V gene sequence: CDR1 SEHNR, CDR2 FQNEAQ (reference sequence). CDR3 loop: CASSLGDNNEQFF. Variable domain in full (rest from reference TRBV7-9 and TRBJ2-1): DTGVSQNPRHKITKRGQNVTFRCDPISEHNRLYWYRQTLGQGPEFLTYFQNEAQLEKSRLLSDRFSAERPKGSFSTLEIQRTEQGDSAMYLCASSLGDNNEQFFGPGTRLTVL.

J is TRBJ2-5 and V is TRBV7-2; TCRdb proposes TRBD2, but this gene call is untestable without DNA. Germline assignment: CDR1 SGHTA and CDR2 FQGNSA. This CDR3 comprises 16 residues. The CDR3 is CASSSHIGPSPETQYF.

The genes are TRBV7-9 and TRBJ1-4. Germline CDR1 is SEHNR and CDR2 is FQNEAQ (reference sequence). The CDR3 sequence is 15 residues long. The CDR3 protein is CASSSIQATNEKLFF.

The chain links TRBV5-1 to TRBJ2-1. CDR3 length: 13 amino acids. Germline V gene data show CDR1 as SGHRS and CDR2 as YFSETQ. This chain's CDR3 is CASSLGWGNEQFF.

V is TRBV12-3 or TRBV12-4 and J is TRBJ1-5. This CDR3 is built from 16 residues. CDR3 in amino acids: CASSLGGLLSNQPQHF.

The chain recombines TRBV4-2 with TRBJ2-2. The CDR3 length is 15 residues. The germline CDR1 and CDR2 sequences are LGHNA and YNFKEQ. The CDR3 here is CASSQDLEHTGELFF.